These 12 T cell receptor beta chains were sequenced from one sample in a study of Tregs in tolerant kidney transplant recipients. Only in-frame clones appear in the TCRdb table, and some are missing; sequencing was by immunoSEQ multiplex PCR. The table lists over 50,000 clones, approximately 85% of them singletons. This specimen consisted of Tregs from blood, obtained before the transplant. These receptors were collected from a human donor who received a combined kidney and bone marrow transplant.

The rearrangement joins TRBV10-3 to TRBJ2-5; no reliable D call. Between the trimmed V and J ends, which lost 2 bases and 4 bases, there was a span of 5 bases. The germline V gene encodes CDR1 ENHRY and CDR2 SYGVKD. This CDR3 is built from 12 residues. The CDR3 sequence: CAISEAGETQYF. In DNA form, the CDR3 reads TGTGCCATCAGTGAGGCCGGAGAGACCCAGTACTTC.

The V call is TRBV11-2, the J call TRBJ2-2; 7 bases fit TRBD1. J was trimmed by 4 bases and V by 3 bases; bases with no gene match: 2. Germline-derived CDR1 and CDR2 are SGHAT and FQNNGV. This CDR3 region has 14 residues. In nucleotides, the CDR3 is TGTGCCAGCAGCTTGCGACAGGGCACCGGGGAGCTGTTTTTT. It specifies CASSLRQGTGELFF.

The chain recombines TRBV18 with TRBJ1-3; weak D call: TRBD1 (6 bases). There are 17 residues in the CDR3. Germline V gives CDR1 KGHSH, CDR2 LQKENI. Trimming took 0 bases from V and 4 from J, leaving 16 bases between them. The CDR3 DNA is TGTGCCAGCTCACCACCGGGTGGCAGGGGCTACGGAAACACCATATATTTT. As protein: CASSPPGGRGYGNTIYF.

V usage is TRBV11-2 and J usage is TRBJ1-4, with D uncertain. Germline V CDR1 and CDR2: SGHAT, FQNNGV. V was clipped by 1 base and J by 5 bases, with 8 bases between them. This CDR3 contains 14 residues. The CDR3 is CASSLGGGNEKLFF. The CDR3 region has the DNA TGTGCCAGCAGCTTAGGCGGAGGGAATGAAAAACTGTTTTTT.

This sequence joins TRBV10-3 and TRBJ1-3; possible D gene TRBD1, 6 bases. The V and J ends lost 3 bases and 4 bases respectively, with 10 bases between them. Germline CDR1 is ENHRY and CDR2 is SYGVKD. The CDR3 is 14 amino acids. As DNA, the CDR3 is TGTGCCATCAGTGAAGGGGGGCGAGGAAACACCATATATTTT. Protein sequence: CAISEGGRGNTIYF.

The chain uses TRBV10-2 and TRBJ1-2, with D perhaps matching TRBD1 (5 bases). CDR3 length: 13 amino acids. Germline CDR1 and CDR2: WSHSY and SAAADI. V gave up 2 bases and J gave up 3 bases, with 7 bases separating them. The CDR3 nucleotides are TGCGCCAGCAGTGAGCAGGGTGACTATGGCTACACCTTC. This gives the protein CASSEQGDYGYTF.

The V gene is TRBV7-6, the J gene TRBJ2-7, with 11 positions matching TRBD1. Germline-derived CDR1 and CDR2 are SGHVS and FNYEAQ. Germline trimming cut 6 bases from V and 6 bases from J; bases unmatched to any gene: 7. The CDR3 runs to 14 residues. CDR3 sequence reads: CASSTPGQGGEQYF. The CDR3 DNA follows: TGTGCCAGCAGTACACCGGGACAGGGGGGCGAGCAGTACTTC.

The chain recombines TRBV4-2 with TRBJ1-2; D uncertain. V was trimmed by 4 bases and J by 8 bases, leaving 17 bases between them. The CDR3 loop spans 14 amino acids. Germline CDR1 LGHNA, CDR2 YNFKEQ. The chain's CDR3 is CASSPLFQSEGYTF. CDR3 bases: TGTGCCAGCAGCCCCCTCTTTCAAAGTGAAGGCTACACCTTC.

V gene TRBV11-3 combines with J gene TRBJ1-3; the D is unclear. This CDR3 region has 16 residues. Germline values: CDR1 SGHNT, CDR2 YENEEA. V lost 5 bases to trimming and J lost 0 bases, with 14 bases between them. In DNA form, the CDR3 reads TGTGCCAGCAGCCTCCGGACGGCGAGCTCTGGAAACACCATATATTTT. Translating it yields CASSLRTASSGNTIYF.

This clone was counted once. The gene calls are TRBV6-6 and TRBJ1-1, with TRBD1 matching over 7 bases. The CDR3 runs to 14 residues. The V gene end was trimmed by 2 bases and the J gene end by 4 bases; junction bases not matched to a gene: 4. Germline CDR1 and CDR2: MNHNY and SVGAGI (reference sequence). The CDR3 is CASSYLQGTTEAFF. The CDR3 DNA follows: TGTGCCAGCAGTTACCTACAGGGGACCACTGAAGCTTTCTTT.

In this sample, this clone turned up a few times. The V and J genes are TRBV2 and TRBJ2-1; 10 nucleotides align to TRBD2. Germline assignment: CDR1 SNHLY and CDR2 FYNNEI. With V trimmed by 8 bases and J by 0 bases, 4 bases remained unmatched. The CDR3 length is 15 residues. The CDR3 DNA follows: TGTGCCAGCCGACTAGCGGGCCTCTCCTACAATGAGCAGTTCTTC. It yields the protein CASRLAGLSYNEQFF. Variable domain in full (rest from reference TRBV2 and TRBJ2-1): EPEVTQTPSHQVTQMGQEVILRCVPISNHLYFYWYRQILGQKVEFLVSFYNNEISEKSEIFDDQFSVERPDGSNFTLKIRSTKLEDSAMYFCASRLAGLSYNEQFFGPGTRLTVL.

The chain joins TRBV6-1 to TRBJ1-2; 9 nucleotides match TRBD1. This CDR3 spans 15 amino acids. The V and J ends lost 4 bases and 2 bases, in that order; junction bases with no gene match: 5. Per the germline V gene, CDR1 is MNHNS and CDR2 is SASEGT. CDR3 bases: TGTGCCAGCAGTGCCACAGGGGGCGTCAACTATGGCTACACCTTC. Encoded protein: CASSATGGVNYGYTF.